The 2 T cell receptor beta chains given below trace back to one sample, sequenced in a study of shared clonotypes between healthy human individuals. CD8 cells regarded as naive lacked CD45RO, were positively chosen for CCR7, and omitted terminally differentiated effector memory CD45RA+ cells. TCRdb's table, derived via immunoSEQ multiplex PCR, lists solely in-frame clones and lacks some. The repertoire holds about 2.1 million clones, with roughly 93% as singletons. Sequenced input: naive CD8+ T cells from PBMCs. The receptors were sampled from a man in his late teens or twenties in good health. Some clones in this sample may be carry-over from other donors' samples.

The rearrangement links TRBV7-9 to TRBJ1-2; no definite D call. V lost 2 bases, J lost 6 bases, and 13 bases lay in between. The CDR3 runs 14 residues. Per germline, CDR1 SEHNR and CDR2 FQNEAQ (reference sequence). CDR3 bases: TGTGCCAGCAGCTTACTTGGGGAACTGAATGGCTACACCTTC. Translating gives CASSLLGELNGYTF.

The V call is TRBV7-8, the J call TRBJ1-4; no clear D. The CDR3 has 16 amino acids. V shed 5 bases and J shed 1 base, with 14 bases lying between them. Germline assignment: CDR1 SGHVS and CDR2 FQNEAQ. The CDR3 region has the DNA TGTGCCAGCAGCCACATTGGCATTGTAACTAATGAAAAACTGTTTTTT. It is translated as CASSHIGIVTNEKLFF.